Given below is one T cell receptor beta chain in context. The sample is drawn from a study of OX40 agonist ivuxolimab in advanced cancers. The repertoire was sequenced with immunoSEQ multiplex PCR; TCRdb's copy has only in-frame clones and lacks some. The sample lists tens of thousands of clones, around 90% seen once, with 7.4% in the top ten. V lost 1 base to trimming and J lost 3 bases, with 12 bases between them. Germline CDR1 is SGHVS and CDR2 is FNYEAQ. The CDR3 spans 15 residues. The V and J genes are TRBV7-6 and TRBJ1-1; unclear D gene. The input for sequencing was CD4+ or CD8+ T cells sorted from blood, taken in a trial of the OX40 agonist ivuxolimab. This TCR came from an adult with an advanced solid tumor such as melanoma, head and neck, liver or kidney cancer. As DNA, the CDR3 is TGTGCCAGCAGCTTAGTTGGCACAGCGGACACTGAAGCTTTCTTT. Translated: CASSLVGTADTEAFF.